This T cell receptor (beta chain) was obtained from a study of CD8 T cells in ankylosing spondylitis. Study conclusions and caveats: As for the disease-linked clones, they showed a CD8+ phenotype and occurred at relatively low frequencies in peripheral blood. Prior literature has documented some motif variants in synovial fluid and blood from reactive arthritis. Several highly homologous variants made up a TCR beta motif, and this motif appeared characteristic of ankylosing spondylitis blood.

The CDR3 covers 14 residues. Germline-derived CDR1 and CDR2 are SGDLS and YYNGEE. V was pared by 4 bases and J by 3 bases, with 14 bases between. This clonotype was seen a handful of times. The antigen remains undetermined. Libraries for TCR beta were made by quantitative 5'-RACE with molecular barcodes. TCRdb reprocessed the 5' RACE reads with MiXCR, giving one entry per CDR3 protein. The repertoire has tens of thousands of distinct CDR3 sequences, around 5% of them found once; the top ten carry over 1.5%. This receptor was identified in a female donor with ankylosing spondylitis or in good health (not recorded which). Sequenced material: blood, either unsorted or a sorted T cell fraction (not recorded which). This chain links TRBV9 with TRBJ2-7; tentatively, D is TRBD2 (6 bases). The CDR3 reads CASSPSPGDYEQYF. As DNA, the CDR3 is TGTGCCAGCAGCCCTAGTCCGGGGGACTACGAGCAGTACTTC.